Presented here are 8 T cell receptor beta chains from one specimen sequenced in a study of PD-L1 blockade in urothelial cancer. Regarding time point: peripheral blood 6 weeks after treatment start. Sequenced by immunoSEQ multiplex PCR; TCRdb stores in-frame clones only, minus some. The sample consists of roughly 100,000 clones, less than 90% of them appearing once. Sequences were derived from PBMCs, sampled around atezolizumab (anti-PD-L1) treatment. Receptors were obtained from a man between 65 and 79 years old with urothelial cancer.

The V call is TRBV9, the J call TRBJ2-1; 7 nucleotides line up with TRBD1. CDR1 SGDLS and CDR2 YYNGEE come from the germline V gene. Trimming removed 0 bases from V and 6 bases from J; junction bases left unmatched: 6. The CDR3 spans 15 residues. CDR3 in DNA: TGTGCCAGCAGCGTAGATGAGACAGGGTCCAATGAGCAGTTCTTC. Residues: CASSVDETGSNEQFF.

This clone was detected once. CDR3 region: CASSGAGRDYGYTF. DNA for the CDR3: TGTGCCAGCAGCGGGGCGGGAAGGGACTATGGCTACACCTTC. This chain links TRBV5-6 with TRBJ1-2, with a weak D call TRBD1 (5 bases). The CDR3 consists of 14 residues. V gave up 4 bases and J gave up 3 bases, with 13 bases separating them. Germline-derived CDR1 and CDR2 are SGHDT and YYEEEE.

The chain employs TRBV9 and TRBJ1-6, with no clear D. Looked up from germline, CDR1 is SGDLS and CDR2 is YYNGEE. Trimming shortened V by 4 bases and J by 10 bases, and 18 bases separated the two germline ends. This CDR3 comprises 15 residues. The DNA of the CDR3 is TGTGCCAGCAGCCCCCTCGGAGGCGGTGGGTCACCCCTCCACTTT. It specifies CASSPLGGGGSPLHF.

The J gene is TRBJ2-1, the V gene TRBV2; 13 bases map to TRBD2. The V gene's germline CDR1 is SNHLY and CDR2 FYNNEI. With V trimmed by 6 bases and J by 8 bases, 7 bases remained unmatched. The CDR3 sequence is 15 residues long. The CDR3 DNA follows: TGTGCCAGCAGGGGGAGACTAGCGGGGGGCTATGAGCAGTTCTTC. Its translation is CASRGRLAGGYEQFF.

The chain links TRBV27 to TRBJ1-1; TRBD1 matches at 9 bases. With V trimmed by 0 bases and J by 3 bases, 11 bases remained unmatched. The CDR3 sequence is 18 residues long. Per germline, CDR1 MNHEY and CDR2 SMNVEV (reference sequence). CDR3 nucleotides: TGTGCCAGCAGTTTATCCCGGAGACAGGGGGAATGGTACACTGAAGCTTTCTTT. This sequence encodes CASSLSRRQGEWYTEAFF.

This chain uses TRBV29-1 with TRBJ2-3; TRBD2 is a possible D gene (6 bases). Per germline, CDR1 SQVTM and CDR2 ANQGSEA. Trimming pared 6 bases from V and 1 base from J, leaving 17 bases between. This CDR3 spans 15 amino acids. The chain's CDR3 is CSVVPLGGGTDTQYF. DNA of the CDR3: TGCAGCGTAGTCCCATTGGGCGGGGGCACAGATACGCAGTATTTT.

The genes are TRBV11-1 and TRBJ2-3, with 7 bases fitting TRBD2. This CDR3 has 17 amino acids. The germline V gene has CDR1 SGHAT and CDR2 FQDESV (reference sequence). J lost 1 base, V lost 7 bases, and 14 bases had no gene match. In DNA form, the CDR3 reads TGTGCCAGCACCTCACGCCGCGGGAGATCGGGCACAGATACGCAGTATTTT. Translated, it gives CASTSRRGRSGTDTQYF.

In its sample, this clone was seen once. This chain joins TRBV7-9 and TRBJ2-3; 10 bases line up with TRBD2. The CDR3 totals 14 residues. Trimming removed 5 bases from V and 4 bases from J; junction bases left unmatched: 3. Germline V gene data show CDR1 as SEHNR and CDR2 as FQNEAQ (reference sequence). CDR3 coding DNA: TGTGCCAGCAGCCCGGGGACTAGCGCAGATACGCAGTATTTT. Its translation is CASSPGTSADTQYF. The full variable domain, its missing parts supplied by reference TRBV7-9 and TRBJ2-3, is DTGVSQNPRHKITKRGQNVTFRCDPISEHNRLYWYRQTLGQGPEFLTYFQNEAQLEKSRLLSDRFSAERPKGSFSTLEIQRTEQGDSAMYLCASSPGTSADTQYFGPGTRLTVL.